The clone carrying this T cell receptor beta chain was seen only once. The data are from a study of control samples from healthy donors and cancer patients. Trimming removed 4 bases from V and 3 bases from J; junction bases left unmatched: 3. Germline CDR1 SGHRS, CDR2 YFSETQ. This CDR3 is built from 13 residues. The method was immunoSEQ multiplex PCR; TCRdb's version includes in-frame clones alone and lacks a portion of them. The data hold 80,000 to 100,000 clones, with approximately 86% observed a single time. The receptor comes from a man aged 25 to 40 in good health. This chain connects TRBV5-1 to TRBJ2-7; 8 bases map to TRBD1. Sample: blood. CDR3 DNA: TGCGCCAGCAGCGGAGGGACAGGCTACGAGCAGTACTTC. Its protein is CASSGGTGYEQYF.